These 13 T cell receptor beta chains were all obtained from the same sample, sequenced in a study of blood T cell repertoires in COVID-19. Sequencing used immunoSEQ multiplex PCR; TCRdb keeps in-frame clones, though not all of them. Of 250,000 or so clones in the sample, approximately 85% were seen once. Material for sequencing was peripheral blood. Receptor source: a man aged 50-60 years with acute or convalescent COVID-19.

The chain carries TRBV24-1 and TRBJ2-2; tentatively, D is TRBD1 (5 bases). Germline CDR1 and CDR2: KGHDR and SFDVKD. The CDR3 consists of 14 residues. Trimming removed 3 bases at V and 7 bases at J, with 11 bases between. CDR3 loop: CATSDPGQGGELFF. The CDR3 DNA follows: TGTGCCACCAGTGATCCGGGCCAGGGCGGGGAGCTGTTTTTT.

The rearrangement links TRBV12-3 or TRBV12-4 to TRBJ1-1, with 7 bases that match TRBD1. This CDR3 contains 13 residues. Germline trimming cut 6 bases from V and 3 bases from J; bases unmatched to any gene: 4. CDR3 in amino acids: CASSYGTDTEAFF. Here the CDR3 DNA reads TGTGCCAGCAGCTACGGGACAGACACTGAAGCTTTCTTT.

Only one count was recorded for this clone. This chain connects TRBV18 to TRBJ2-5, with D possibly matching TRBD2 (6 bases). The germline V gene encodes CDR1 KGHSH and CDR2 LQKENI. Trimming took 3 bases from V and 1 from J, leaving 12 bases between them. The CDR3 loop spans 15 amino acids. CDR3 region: CASSPAGSVQETQYF. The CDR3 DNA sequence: TGTGCCAGCTCACCTGCGGGATCGGTCCAAGAGACCCAGTACTTC. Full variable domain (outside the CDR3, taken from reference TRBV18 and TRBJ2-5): NAGVMQNPRHLVRRRGQEARLRCSPMKGHSHVYWYRQLPEEGLKFMVYLQKENIIDESGMPKERFSAEFPKEGPSILRIQQVVRGDSAAYFCASSPAGSVQETQYFGPGTRLLVL.

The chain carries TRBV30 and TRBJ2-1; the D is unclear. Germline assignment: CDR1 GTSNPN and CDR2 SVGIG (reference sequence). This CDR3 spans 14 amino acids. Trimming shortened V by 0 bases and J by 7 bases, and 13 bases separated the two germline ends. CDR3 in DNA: TGTGCCTGGAGTGTACGTGAAAACTTGAATGAGCAGTTCTTC. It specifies CAWSVRENLNEQFF.

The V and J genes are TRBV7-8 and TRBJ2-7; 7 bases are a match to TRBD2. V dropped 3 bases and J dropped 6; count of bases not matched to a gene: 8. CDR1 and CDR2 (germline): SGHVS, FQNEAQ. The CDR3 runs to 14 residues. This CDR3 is CASSFAGAPIEQYF. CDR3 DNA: TGTGCCAGCAGCTTCGCGGGAGCTCCGATCGAGCAGTACTTC.

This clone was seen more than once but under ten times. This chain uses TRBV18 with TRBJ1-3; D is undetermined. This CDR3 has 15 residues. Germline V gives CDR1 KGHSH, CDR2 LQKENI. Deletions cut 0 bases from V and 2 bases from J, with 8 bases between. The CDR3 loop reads CASSPPSTPGNTIYF. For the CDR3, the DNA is TGTGCCAGCTCACCACCGAGCACCCCTGGAAACACCATATATTTT.

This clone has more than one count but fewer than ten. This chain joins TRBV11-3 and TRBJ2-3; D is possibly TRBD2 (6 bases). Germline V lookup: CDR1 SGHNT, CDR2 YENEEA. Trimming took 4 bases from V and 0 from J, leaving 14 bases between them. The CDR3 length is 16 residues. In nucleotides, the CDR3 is TGTGCCAGCAGCTGGGGGTCGGGAGTAAGCACAGATACGCAGTATTTT. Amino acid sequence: CASSWGSGVSTDTQYF.

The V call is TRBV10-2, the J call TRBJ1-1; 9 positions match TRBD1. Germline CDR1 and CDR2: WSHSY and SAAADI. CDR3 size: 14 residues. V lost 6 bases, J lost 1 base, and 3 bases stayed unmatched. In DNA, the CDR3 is TGCGCCAGCAGGAAGACAGGGGGGAACACTGAAGCTTTCTTT. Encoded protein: CASRKTGGNTEAFF.

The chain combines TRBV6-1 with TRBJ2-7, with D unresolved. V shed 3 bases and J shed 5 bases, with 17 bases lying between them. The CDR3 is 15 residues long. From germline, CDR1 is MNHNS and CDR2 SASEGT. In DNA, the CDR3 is TGTGCCAGCAGTGATTGGGCACCTAAGTTCGACGAGCAGTACTTC. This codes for CASSDWAPKFDEQYF.

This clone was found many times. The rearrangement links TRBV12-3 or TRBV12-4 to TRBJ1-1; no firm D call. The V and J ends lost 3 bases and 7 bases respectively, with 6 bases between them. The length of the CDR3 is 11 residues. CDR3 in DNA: TGTGCCAGCAGTTTCGGGAATGAAGCTTTCTTT. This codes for CASSFGNEAFF.

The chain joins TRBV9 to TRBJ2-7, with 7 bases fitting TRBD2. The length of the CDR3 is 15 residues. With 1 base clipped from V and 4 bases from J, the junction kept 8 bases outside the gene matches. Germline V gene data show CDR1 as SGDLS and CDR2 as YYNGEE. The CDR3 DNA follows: TGTGCCAGCAGCGTATTTGCGGGAGCAATGTACGAGCAGTACTTC. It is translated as CASSVFAGAMYEQYF.

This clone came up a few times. The CDR3 region is CASSLATPMGHTQYF. In nucleotides, the CDR3 is TGTGCCAGCAGCTTGGCTACCCCCATGGGGCATACGCAGTATTTT. The chain uses TRBV5-4 and TRBJ2-3; perhaps TRBD1 as D (5 bases). The V and J ends lost 0 bases and 7 bases respectively, with 15 bases between them. Germline CDR1 reads SGHNT; CDR2 reads YYREEE (reference sequence). This CDR3 has 15 residues. The complete variable domain, with remaining parts taken from reference TRBV5-4 and TRBJ2-3, reads ETGVTQSPTHLIKTRGQQVTLRCSSQSGHNTVSWYQQALGQGPQFIFQYYREEENGRGNFPPRFSGLQFPNYSSELNVNALELDDSALYLCASSLATPMGHTQYFGPGTRLTVL.

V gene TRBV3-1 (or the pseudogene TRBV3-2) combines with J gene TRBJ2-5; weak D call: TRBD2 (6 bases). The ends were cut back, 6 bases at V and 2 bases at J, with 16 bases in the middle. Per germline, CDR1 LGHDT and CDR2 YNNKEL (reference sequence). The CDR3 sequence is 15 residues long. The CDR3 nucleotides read TGTGCCAGCAGGTCCGGGACTTCCTTGCAAGAGACCCAGTACTTC. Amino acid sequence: CASRSGTSLQETQYF.